The source of this T cell receptor (beta chain) is a study of CD8 T cells in Susac syndrome. Unmatched junction bases numbered 4, after V lost 5 bases and J lost 1 base. The CDR3 is 15 amino acids. Germline CDR1 is ENHRY and CDR2 is SYGVKD. The diagnostic criteria for definite or probable disease, as recently defined, were met by the patients with Susac syndrome. Reverse transcription of roughly 0.45 to 1 ug RNA was performed with random hexamers. From the immunoSEQ multiplex PCR reads, TCRdb called clonotypes with MiXCR, one entry per CDR3 protein. This table has some 180,000 distinct CDR3 sequences, roughly 91% appearing once.

The material sequenced was CD4+ T cells from PBMCs. The rearrangement joins TRBV10-3 to TRBJ2-2, with 7 bases identical to TRBD2. The TCR comes from a human donor with Susac syndrome. The CDR3 region has the DNA TGTGCCATCAGTAAAAGCGGGAAGAACACCGGGGAGCTGTTTTTT. Protein: CAISKSGKNTGELFF.